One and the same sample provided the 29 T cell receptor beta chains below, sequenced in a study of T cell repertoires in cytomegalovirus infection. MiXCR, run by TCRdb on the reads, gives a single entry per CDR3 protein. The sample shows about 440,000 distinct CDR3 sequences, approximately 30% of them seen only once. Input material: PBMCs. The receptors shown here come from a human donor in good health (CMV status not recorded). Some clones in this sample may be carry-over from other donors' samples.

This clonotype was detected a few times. CDR3 amino acids: CASSTAGGVAFF. The CDR3 DNA is TGTGCCAGCAGTACGGCTGGGGGGGTGGCTTTCTTT. The rearrangement joins TRBV6-5 to TRBJ1-1, with D tentatively TRBD1 (5 bases). Deletions cut 5 bases from V and 11 bases from J, with 15 bases between. Germline V lookup: CDR1 MNHEY, CDR2 SVGAGI. CDR3 length: 12 amino acids.

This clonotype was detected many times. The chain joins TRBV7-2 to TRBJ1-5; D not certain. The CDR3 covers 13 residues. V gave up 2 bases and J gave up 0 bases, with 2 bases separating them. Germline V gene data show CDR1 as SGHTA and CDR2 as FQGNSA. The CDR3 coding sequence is TGTGCCAGCAGCTTACGTAGCAATCAGCCCCAGCATTTT. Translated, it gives CASSLRSNQPQHF.

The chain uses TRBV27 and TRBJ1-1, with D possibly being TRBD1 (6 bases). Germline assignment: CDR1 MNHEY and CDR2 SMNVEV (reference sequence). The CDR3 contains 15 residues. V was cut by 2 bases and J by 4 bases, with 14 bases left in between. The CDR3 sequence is CASSLTGARSTEAFF. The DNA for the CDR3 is TGTGCCAGCAGTTTAACGGGGGCGCGTAGCACTGAAGCTTTCTTT.

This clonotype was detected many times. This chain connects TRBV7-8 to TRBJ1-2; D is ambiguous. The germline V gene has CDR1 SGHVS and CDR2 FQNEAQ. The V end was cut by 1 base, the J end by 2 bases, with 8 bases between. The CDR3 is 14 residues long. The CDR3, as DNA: TGTGCCAGCAGCTTAGGTACCGAGAACTATGGCTACACCTTC. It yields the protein CASSLGTENYGYTF. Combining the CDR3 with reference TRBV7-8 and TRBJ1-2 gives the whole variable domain GAGVSQSPRYKVAKRGQDVALRCDPISGHVSLFWYQQALGQGPEFLTYFQNEAQLDKSGLPSDRFFAERPEGSVSTLKIQRTQQEDSAVYLCASSLGTENYGYTFGSGTRLTVV.

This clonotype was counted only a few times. The CDR3 DNA is TGTGCCAGCAGTTTTGGCGTCGAGCAGTACTTC. This translates into CASSFGVEQYF. The chain uses TRBV12-3 or TRBV12-4 and TRBJ2-7; no clear D. Between the trimmed V and J ends, which lost 3 bases and 6 bases, there was a span of 6 bases. The CDR3 is 11 amino acids.

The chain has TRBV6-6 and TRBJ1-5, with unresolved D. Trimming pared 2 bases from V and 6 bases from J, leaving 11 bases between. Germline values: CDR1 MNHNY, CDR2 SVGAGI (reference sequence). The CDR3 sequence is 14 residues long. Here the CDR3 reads CASSYDRLFQPQHF. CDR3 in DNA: TGTGCCAGCAGTTACGACCGACTTTTTCAGCCCCAGCATTTT.

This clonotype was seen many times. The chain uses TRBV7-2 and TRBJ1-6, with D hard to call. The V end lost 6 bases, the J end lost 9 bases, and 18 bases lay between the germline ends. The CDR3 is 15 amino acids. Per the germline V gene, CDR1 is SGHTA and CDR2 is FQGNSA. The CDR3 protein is CASRPDLSLGSPLHF. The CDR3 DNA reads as TGTGCCAGCAGGCCCGATTTGAGTTTAGGTTCACCCCTCCACTTT.

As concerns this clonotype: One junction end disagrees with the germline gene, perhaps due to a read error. CDR3 bases: TGTGCTAGCAGCGAAACGGCGGTTCGAGCGGGGGGGAGAAAGGAGACCCAGTACTTC. Its protein product is CASSETAVRAGGRKETQYF. V is TRBV7-7 and J is TRBJ2-5, with TRBD2 matching over 10 bases. This CDR3 comprises 19 residues. Germline-derived CDR1 and CDR2 are SSHAT and FNYEAQ (reference sequence).

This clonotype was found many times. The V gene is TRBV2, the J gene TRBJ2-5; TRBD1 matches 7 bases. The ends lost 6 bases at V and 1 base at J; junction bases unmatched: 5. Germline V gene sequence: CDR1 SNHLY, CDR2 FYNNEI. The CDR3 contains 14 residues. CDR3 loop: CASSSGQLQETQYF. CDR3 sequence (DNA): TGTGCCAGCAGCTCGGGACAGCTCCAAGAGACCCAGTACTTC.

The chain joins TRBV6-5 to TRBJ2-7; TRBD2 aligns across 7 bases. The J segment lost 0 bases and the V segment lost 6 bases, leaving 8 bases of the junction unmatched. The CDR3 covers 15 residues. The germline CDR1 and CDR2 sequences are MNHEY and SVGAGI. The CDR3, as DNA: TGTGCCAGCAGCCCAACCGGGAGGCTCTCCTACGAGCAGTACTTC. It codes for CASSPTGRLSYEQYF.

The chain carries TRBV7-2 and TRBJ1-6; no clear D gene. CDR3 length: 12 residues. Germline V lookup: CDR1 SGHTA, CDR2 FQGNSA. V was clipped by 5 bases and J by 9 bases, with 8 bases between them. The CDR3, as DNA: TGTGCCAGCAGCCACCCACCTTCACCCCTCCACTTT. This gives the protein CASSHPPSPLHF.

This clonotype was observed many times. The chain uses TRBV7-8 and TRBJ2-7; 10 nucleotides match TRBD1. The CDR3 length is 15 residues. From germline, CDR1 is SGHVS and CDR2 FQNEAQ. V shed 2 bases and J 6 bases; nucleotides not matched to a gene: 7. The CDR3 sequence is CASSLTRQGASEQYF. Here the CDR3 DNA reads TGTGCCAGCAGCTTAACGAGACAGGGGGCTAGCGAGCAGTACTTC.

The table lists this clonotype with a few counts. The chain's CDR3 is CASTGAGPNTGELFF. CDR3 nucleotides: TGTGCCAGCACTGGGGCGGGACCGAACACCGGGGAGCTGTTTTTT. J is TRBJ2-2 and V is TRBV6-1, with D maybe TRBD2 (6 bases). CDR3 length: 15 amino acids. Germline values: CDR1 MNHNS, CDR2 SASEGT. Trimming removed 7 bases at V and 0 bases at J, with 12 bases between.

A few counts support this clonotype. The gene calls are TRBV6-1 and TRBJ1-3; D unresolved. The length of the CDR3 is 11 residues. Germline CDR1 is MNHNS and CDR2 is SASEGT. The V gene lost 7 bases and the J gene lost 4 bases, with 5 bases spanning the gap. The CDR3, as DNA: TGTGCCAGCATGCAGGGAAACACCATATATTTT. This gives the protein CASMQGNTIYF.

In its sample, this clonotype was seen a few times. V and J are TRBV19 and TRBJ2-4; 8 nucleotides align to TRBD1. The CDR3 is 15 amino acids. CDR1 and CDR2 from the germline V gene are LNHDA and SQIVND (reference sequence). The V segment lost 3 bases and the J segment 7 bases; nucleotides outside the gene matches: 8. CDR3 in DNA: TGTGCCAGTAGTATTTCAGGACAGGGTCCCAACATTCAGTACTTC. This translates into CASSISGQGPNIQYF.

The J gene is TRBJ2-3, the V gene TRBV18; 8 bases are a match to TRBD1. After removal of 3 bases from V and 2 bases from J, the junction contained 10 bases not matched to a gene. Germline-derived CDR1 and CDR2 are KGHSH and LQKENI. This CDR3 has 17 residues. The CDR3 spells CASSPQTGGKTTDTQYF. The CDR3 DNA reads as TGTGCCAGCTCACCCCAAACAGGGGGGAAAACCACAGATACGCAGTATTTT.

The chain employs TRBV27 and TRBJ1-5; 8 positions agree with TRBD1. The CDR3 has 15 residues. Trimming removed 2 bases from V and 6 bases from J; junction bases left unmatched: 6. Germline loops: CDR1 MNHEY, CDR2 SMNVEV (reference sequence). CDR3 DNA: TGTGCCAGCAGTTTACTCGGACAGGGAAGTCAGCCCCAGCATTTT. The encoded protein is CASSLLGQGSQPQHF.

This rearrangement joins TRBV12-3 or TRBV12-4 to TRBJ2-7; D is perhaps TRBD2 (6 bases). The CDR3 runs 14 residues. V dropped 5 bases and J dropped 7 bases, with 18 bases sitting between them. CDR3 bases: TGTGCCAGCAGTCCCCCGCAGGGAGGAGGTGAGCAGTACTTC. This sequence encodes CASSPPQGGGEQYF.

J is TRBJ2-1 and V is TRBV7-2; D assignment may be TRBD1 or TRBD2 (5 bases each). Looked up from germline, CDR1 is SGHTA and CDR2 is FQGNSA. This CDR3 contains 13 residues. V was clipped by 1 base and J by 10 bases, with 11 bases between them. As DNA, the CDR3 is TGTGCCAGCAGCTTAGATCCAGGGACCGAGCAGTTCTTC. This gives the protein CASSLDPGTEQFF.

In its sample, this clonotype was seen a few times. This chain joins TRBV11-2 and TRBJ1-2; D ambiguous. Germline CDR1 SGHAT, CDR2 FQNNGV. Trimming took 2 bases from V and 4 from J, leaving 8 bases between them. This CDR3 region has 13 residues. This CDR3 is CASSLRRVYGYTF. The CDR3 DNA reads TGTGCCAGCAGCTTACGGCGGGTCTATGGCTACACCTTC.

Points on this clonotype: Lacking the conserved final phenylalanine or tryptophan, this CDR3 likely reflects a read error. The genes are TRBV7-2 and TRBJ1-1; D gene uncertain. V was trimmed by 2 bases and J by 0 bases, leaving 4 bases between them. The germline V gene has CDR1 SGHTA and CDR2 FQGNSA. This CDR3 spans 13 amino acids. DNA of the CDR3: TGTGCCAGCAGCTTACCGGTGAACACTGAAGCTTTCTTA. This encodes CASSLPVNTEAFL.

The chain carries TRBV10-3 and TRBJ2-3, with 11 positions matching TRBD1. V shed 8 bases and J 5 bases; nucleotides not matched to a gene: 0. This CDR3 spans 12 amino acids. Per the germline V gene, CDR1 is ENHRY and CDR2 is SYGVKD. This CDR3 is CAIGTGGDTQYF. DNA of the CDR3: TGTGCCATCGGGACAGGGGGAGATACGCAGTATTTT.

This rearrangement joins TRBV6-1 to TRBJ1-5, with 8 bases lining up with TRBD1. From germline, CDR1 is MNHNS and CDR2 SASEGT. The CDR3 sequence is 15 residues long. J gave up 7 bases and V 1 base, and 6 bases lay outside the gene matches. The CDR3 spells CASSEGQGARQPQHF. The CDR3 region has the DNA TGTGCCAGCAGTGAAGGCCAGGGGGCGAGGCAGCCCCAGCATTTT.

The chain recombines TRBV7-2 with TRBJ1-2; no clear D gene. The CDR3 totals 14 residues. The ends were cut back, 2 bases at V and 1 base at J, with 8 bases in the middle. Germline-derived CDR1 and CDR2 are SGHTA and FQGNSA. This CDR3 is CASSLMGVNYGYTF. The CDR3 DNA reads TGTGCCAGCAGCTTAATGGGAGTTAACTATGGCTACACCTTC.

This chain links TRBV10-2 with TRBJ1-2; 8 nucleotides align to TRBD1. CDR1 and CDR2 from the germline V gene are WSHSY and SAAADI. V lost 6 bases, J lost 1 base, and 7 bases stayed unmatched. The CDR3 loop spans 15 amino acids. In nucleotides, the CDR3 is TGCGCCAGCAGCCCCGACAGGGGTCGTAACTATGGCTACACCTTC. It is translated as CASSPDRGRNYGYTF.

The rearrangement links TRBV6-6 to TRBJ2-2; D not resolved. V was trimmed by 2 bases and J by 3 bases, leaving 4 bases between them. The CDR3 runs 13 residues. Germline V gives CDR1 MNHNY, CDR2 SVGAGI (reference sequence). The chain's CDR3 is CASSYGHTGELFF. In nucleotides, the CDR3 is TGTGCCAGCAGTTACGGTCACACCGGGGAGCTGTTTTTT.

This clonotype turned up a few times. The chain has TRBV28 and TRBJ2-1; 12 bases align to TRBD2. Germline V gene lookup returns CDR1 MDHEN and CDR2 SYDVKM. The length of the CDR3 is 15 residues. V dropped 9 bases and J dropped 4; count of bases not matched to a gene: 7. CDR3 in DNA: TGTGCCAGTACTAGACTAGCGGGGGTGTACAATGAGCAGTTCTTC. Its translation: CASTRLAGVYNEQFF.

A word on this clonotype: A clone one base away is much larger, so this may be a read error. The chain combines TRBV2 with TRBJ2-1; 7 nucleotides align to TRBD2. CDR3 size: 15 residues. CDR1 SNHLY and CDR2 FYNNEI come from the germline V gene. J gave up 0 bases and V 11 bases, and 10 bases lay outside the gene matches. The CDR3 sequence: CARTPSGDSYNEQFF. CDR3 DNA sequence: TGTGCCCGCACTCCTAGCGGCGACTCCTACAATGAGCAGTTCTTC.

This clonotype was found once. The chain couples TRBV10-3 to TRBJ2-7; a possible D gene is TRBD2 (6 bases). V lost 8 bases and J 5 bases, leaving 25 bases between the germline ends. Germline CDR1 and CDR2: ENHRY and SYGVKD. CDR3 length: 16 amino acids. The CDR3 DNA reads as TGTGCCATCGGAGATAGGAGACTAGATCCCCGCGACGAGCAGTACTTC. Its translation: CAIGDRRLDPRDEQYF.